This TCR beta chain comes out of a study of blood T cell repertoires in COVID-19. Study details: The origin of the acute and convalescent COVID-19 samples was the United States, Italy and Spain. The cDNA or gDNA used as material had been derived from T cells, B-cell-depleted T cells, or PBMCs.

Participants' own reports of clinical history determined their cohort assignment. This clone appeared a single time. TCRdb's table, derived via immunoSEQ multiplex PCR, lists solely in-frame clones and lacks some. The sample yields about 250,000 clones, over 75% seen once. The CDR3 has 17 residues. Germline V CDR1 and CDR2: SGDLS, YYNGEE. The trim removed 0 bases at V and 5 bases at J, leaving 7 bases unmatched. The V gene is TRBV9, the J gene TRBJ1-6, with 8 bases that match TRBD1. The TCR originated in a woman aged 45-65 years with acute COVID-19. Material: PBMCs or T cells enriched from blood (not recorded which). CDR3 residues: CASSVGVRQGNNSPLHF. In DNA, the CDR3 is TGTGCCAGCAGCGTAGGTGTCAGACAGGGGAATAATTCACCCCTCCACTTT.